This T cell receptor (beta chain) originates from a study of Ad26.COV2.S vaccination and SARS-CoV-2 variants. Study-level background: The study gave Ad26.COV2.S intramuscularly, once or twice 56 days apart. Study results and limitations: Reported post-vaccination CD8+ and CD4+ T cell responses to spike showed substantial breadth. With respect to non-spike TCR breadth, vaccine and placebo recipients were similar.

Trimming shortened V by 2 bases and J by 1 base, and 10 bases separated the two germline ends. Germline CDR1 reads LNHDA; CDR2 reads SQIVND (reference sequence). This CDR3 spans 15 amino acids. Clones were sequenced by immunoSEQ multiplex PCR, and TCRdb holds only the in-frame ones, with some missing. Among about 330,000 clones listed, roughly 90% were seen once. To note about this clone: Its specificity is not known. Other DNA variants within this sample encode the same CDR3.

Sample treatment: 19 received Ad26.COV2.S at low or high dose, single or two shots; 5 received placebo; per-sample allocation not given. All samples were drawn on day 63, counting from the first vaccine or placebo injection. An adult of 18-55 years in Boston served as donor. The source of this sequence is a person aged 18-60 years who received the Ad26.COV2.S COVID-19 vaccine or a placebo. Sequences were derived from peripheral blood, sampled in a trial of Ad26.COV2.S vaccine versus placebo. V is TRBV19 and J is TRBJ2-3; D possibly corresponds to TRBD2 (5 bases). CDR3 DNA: TGTGCCAGTAGTATAAGAGGGTCCCGCACAGATACGCAGTATTTT. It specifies CASSIRGSRTDTQYF.